This T cell receptor beta chain was obtained from a study of CD8+CD57+ T cells in acquired aplastic anemia. Profiling of TCR beta VDJ combinations and CDR3 sequences used genomic DNA as template. MiXCR was run by TCRdb on the reads, yielding one entry per CDR3 protein. Of 100,000 to 150,000 distinct CDR3 sequences detected, roughly 50% appear once; the ten largest clones hold about 2.5%. This clonotype was counted a single time. The CDR3 totals 15 residues. The V segment lost 6 bases and the J segment 5 bases; nucleotides outside the gene matches: 8. In germline, CDR1 is LNHDA, CDR2 SQIVND (reference sequence).

The sequenced material came from sorted CD4+, CD8+, or CD8+CD57+ T cells (not recorded which) from PBMCs. The clonotype was recovered from a human donor in good health, serving as a control. This chain links TRBV19 with TRBJ1-5; 9 nucleotides agree with TRBD1. CDR3 DNA: TGTGCCAGTAGGGAGGACAGGGGCCTGGATCAGCCCCAGCATTTT. It codes for CASREDRGLDQPQHF.